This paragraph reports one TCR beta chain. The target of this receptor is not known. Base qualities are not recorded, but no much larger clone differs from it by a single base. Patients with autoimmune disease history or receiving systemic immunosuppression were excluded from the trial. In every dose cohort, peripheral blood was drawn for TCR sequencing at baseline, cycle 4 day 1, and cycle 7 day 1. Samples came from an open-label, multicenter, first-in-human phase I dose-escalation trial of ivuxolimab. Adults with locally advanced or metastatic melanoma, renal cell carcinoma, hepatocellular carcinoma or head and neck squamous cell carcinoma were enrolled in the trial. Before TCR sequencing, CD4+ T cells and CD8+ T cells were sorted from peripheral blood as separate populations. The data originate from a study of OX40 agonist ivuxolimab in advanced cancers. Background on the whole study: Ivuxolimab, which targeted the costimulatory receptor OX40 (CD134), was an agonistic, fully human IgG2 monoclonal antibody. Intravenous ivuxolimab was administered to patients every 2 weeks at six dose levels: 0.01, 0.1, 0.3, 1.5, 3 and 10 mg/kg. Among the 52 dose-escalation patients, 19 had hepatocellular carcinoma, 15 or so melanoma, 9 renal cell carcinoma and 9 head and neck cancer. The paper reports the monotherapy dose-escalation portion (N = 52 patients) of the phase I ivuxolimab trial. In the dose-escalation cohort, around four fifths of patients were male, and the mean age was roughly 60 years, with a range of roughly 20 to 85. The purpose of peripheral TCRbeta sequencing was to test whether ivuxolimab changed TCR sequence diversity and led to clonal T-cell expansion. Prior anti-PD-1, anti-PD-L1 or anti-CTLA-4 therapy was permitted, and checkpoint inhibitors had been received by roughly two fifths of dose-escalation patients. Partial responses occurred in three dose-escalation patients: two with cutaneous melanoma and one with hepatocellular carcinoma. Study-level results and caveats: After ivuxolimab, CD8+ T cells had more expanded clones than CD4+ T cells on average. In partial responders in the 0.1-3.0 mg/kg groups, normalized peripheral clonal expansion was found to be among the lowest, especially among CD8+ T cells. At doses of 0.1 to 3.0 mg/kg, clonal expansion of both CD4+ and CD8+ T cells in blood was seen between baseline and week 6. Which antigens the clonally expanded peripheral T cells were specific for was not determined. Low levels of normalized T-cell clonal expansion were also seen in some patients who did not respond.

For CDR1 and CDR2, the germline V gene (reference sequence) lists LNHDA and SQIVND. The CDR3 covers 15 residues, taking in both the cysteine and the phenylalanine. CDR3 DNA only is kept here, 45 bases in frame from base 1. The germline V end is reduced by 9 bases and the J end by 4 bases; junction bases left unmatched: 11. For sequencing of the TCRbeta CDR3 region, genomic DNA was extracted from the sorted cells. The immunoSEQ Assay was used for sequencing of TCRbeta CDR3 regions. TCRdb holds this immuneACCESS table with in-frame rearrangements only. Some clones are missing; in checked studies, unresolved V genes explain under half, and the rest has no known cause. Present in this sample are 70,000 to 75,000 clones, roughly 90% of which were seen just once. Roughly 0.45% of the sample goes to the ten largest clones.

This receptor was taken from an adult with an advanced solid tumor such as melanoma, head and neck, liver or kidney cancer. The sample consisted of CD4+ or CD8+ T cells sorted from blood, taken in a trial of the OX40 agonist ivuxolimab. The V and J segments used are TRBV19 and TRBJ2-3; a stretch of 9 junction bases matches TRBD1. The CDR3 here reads CASNHRGQRADTQYF. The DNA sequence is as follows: TGTGCCAGCAATCACAGGGGGCAAAGGGCAGATACGCAGTATTTT.